A selection of T cell receptor beta chains follows, all from one sample in a study of post-analysis software for immune sequencing data. One entry per CDR3 protein, called by TCRdb with MiXCR from the PCR reads. The sample lists about 760,000 distinct CDR3 sequences, less than 35% seen once, with around 0.56% in the top ten. The sample consisted of blood. The receptor source for this set is a girl aged 10 to 17 with multiple sclerosis. CDR3s include the opening cysteine and the closing phenylalanine or tryptophan. D genes are given only for firm matches.

TRBV5-6	NA	TRBJ1-1	CASSLVGRAENTEAFF
TRBV10-3	NA	TRBJ1-2	CAIFPPIYTF
TRBV4-1	NA	TRBJ1-5	CAGSQLGSGVNQPQHF
TRBV28	NA	TRBJ1-3	CASRPPGTGNTIYF
TRBV28	NA	TRBJ2-5	CAGSSRIARSQETQYF
TRBV6-6	TRBD2	TRBJ2-7	CASSLAGGSHYEQYF
TRBV3-1	NA	TRBJ2-7	CASTIHIPSSYRPYEQYF
TRBV27	TRBD1	TRBJ2-7	CASSSPTGAKEEQYF
TRBV10-3	NA	TRBJ2-3	CAISNNPATEDTQYF
TRBV20-1	TRBD1	TRBJ2-3	CSAEQGKGRTDTQYF
TRBV6-6	NA	TRBJ1-4	CASRTPQKLFF
TRBV6-2/TRBV6-3	NA	TRBJ2-5	CASLLRGSSPYQETQYF
TRBV5-1	NA	TRBJ2-2	CASRGKSTGELFF
TRBV6-2/TRBV6-3	NA	TRBJ2-1	CASSYGGALGEQFF
TRBV9	TRBD2	TRBJ2-1	CASSVTLAGGGEQFF
TRBV29-1	TRBD1	TRBJ2-7	CSASTTGGHEQYF
TRBV6-6	NA	TRBJ2-3	CASSHGVGSTRNTQYF
TRBV20-1	NA	TRBJ2-1	CSARGALREQFF
TRBV6-5	TRBD1	TRBJ1-1	CASSYSTGQNTEAFF
TRBV7-2	TRBD1	TRBJ2-1	CASSRDRVTYNEQFF
TRBV20-1	TRBD1	NA	CSARAGGGRIYEQYF
TRBV29-1	TRBD2	TRBJ2-3	CSVQTGGGSTDTQYF
TRBV6-5	NA	TRBJ2-3	CASSYRQRDTQYF
TRBV11-2	TRBD1	TRBJ2-3	CASSYYPRGSTDTQYF
TRBV15	NA	TRBJ2-7	CATSRANGGYEQYF
TRBV18	TRBD1	TRBJ1-1	CASSSTGGPLMNTEAFF
TRBV5-1	NA	TRBJ1-5	CASSWEGNQPQHF
TRBV6-2/TRBV6-3	NA	TRBJ2-3	CASSPQGTADTQYF
TRBV7-2	NA	TRBJ2-7	CASSLGRSLSSYEQYF
TRBV10-3	TRBD2	TRBJ2-7	CAISDVTSGRGSYEQYF
TRBV12-3/TRBV12-4	NA	TRBJ1-5	CASRSLNGQPQHF
TRBV12-3/TRBV12-4	NA	TRBJ2-5	CASSFGAAQETQYF
TRBV15	NA	TRBJ2-7	CATSADTTGTYEQYF
TRBV20-1	TRBD2	TRBJ2-3	CSARGLAGVLDTQYF
TRBV7-2	NA	TRBJ2-1	CASHRAAGWNNEQFF
TRBV10-3	TRBD1	TRBJ1-1	CASRTGGMNTEAFF
TRBV7-2	NA	TRBJ2-5	CARSLGSQETQYF
TRBV20-1	TRBD1	TRBJ1-1	CSAPDRGNTEAFF
TRBV7-7	NA	NA	CASSLASWGETQYF
TRBV6-6	TRBD1	TRBJ1-5	CASRRGQENQPQHF
TRBV7-9	NA	TRBJ2-3	CASSLGPTPNTQYF
TRBV7-2	NA	TRBJ1-2	CASSYTGSYGYTF
TRBV6-2/TRBV6-3	TRBD1	TRBJ2-1	CASSRTGQGYFGQFF
TRBV6-6	NA	TRBJ2-1	CASSYLAGMGHNEQFF
TRBV12-3/TRBV12-4	TRBD2	TRBJ2-5	CASSQGGLAAQETQYF